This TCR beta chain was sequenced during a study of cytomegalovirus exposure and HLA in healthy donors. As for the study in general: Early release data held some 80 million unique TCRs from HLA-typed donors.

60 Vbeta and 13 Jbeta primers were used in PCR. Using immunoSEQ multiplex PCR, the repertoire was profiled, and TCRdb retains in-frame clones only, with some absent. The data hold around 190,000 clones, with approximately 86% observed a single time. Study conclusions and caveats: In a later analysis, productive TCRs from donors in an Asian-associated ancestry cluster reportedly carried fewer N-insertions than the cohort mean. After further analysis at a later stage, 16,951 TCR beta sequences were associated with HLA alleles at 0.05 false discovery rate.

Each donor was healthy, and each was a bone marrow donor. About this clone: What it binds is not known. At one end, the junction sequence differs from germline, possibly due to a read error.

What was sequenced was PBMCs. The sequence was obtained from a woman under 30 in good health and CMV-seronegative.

CDR3 nucleotide sequence: TGTGCCGGCAGTCGGGACACCGAAAGCACTGAAGCTTTCTTT. Residues: CAGSRDTESTEAFF. The J gene is TRBJ1-1, the V gene TRBV6-6; D possibly corresponds to TRBD1 (6 bases). CDR1 MNHNY and CDR2 SVGAGI come from the germline V gene (reference sequence). This CDR3 has 14 amino acids.